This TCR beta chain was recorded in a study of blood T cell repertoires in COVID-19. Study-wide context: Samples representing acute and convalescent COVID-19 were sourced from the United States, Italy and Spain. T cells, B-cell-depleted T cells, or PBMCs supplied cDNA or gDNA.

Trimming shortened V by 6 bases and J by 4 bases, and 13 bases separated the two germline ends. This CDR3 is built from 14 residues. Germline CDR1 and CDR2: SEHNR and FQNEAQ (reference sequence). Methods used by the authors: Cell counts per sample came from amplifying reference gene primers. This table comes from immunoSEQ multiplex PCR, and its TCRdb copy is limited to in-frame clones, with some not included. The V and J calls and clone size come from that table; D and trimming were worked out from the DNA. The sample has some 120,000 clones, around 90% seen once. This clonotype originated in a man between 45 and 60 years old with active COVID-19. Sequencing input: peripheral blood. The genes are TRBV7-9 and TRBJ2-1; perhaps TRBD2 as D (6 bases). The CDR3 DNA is TGTGCCAGCAGATCCGGGACTCTTTACAATGAGCAGTTCTTC. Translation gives CASRSGTLYNEQFF. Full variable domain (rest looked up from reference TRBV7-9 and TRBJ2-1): DTGVSQNPRHKITKRGQNVTFRCDPISEHNRLYWYRQTLGQGPEFLTYFQNEAQLEKSRLLSDRFSAERPKGSFSTLEIQRTEQGDSAMYLCASRSGTLYNEQFFGPGTRLTVL.